The sequence of this T cell receptor (beta chain) was determined in a study of blood T cell repertoires in COVID-19. Looking at the study overall: Sample material is recorded as cDNA or gDNA derived from T cells, B-cell-depleted T cells, or PBMCs.

Per the original data handling: Cell counts per sample came from amplifying reference gene primers. Only in-frame clones appear in the TCRdb table, and some are missing; sequencing was by immunoSEQ multiplex PCR. Clone size and V and J calls were adopted from that table, with D and trimming inferred from the DNA. The sample holds more than 250,000 clones, roughly 88% seen once. V lost 3 bases and J 7 bases, leaving 15 bases between the germline ends. The CDR3 spans 13 residues. Germline V CDR1 and CDR2: DFQATT, SNEGSKA (reference sequence). The V and J genes are TRBV20-1 and TRBJ1-2; a possible D gene is TRBD1 (5 bases). The source material was peripheral blood. This receptor was taken from a woman between 45 and 65 years old with acute or convalescent COVID-19. This CDR3 reads CSASLEQALGYTF. In nucleotides, the CDR3 is TGCAGTGCTAGTCTTGAACAGGCGCTTGGCTACACCTTC.